Following are 28 T cell receptor beta chains from one sample sequenced in a study of cytomegalovirus exposure and HLA in healthy donors. The PCR used 60 Vbeta and 13 Jbeta primers. Produced via immunoSEQ multiplex PCR; TCRdb's table is partial and in-frame only. The sample records about 160,000 clones, 81% being singletons. Sample: PBMCs. The receptors derive from a woman in her forties or fifties in good health and CMV-seronegative.

The V and J genes are TRBV11-3 and TRBJ2-3; 8 nucleotides line up with TRBD1. Germline CDR1 SGHNT, CDR2 YENEEA. Germline trimming cut 3 bases from V and 1 base from J; bases unmatched to any gene: 0. The CDR3 sequence is 14 residues long. The CDR3 coding sequence is TGTGCCAGCAGCTTGACAGGGGGCACAGATACGCAGTATTTT. Amino acid sequence: CASSLTGGTDTQYF.

This chain links TRBV11-2 with TRBJ1-6; 7 nucleotides agree with TRBD1. CDR3 length equals 14 residues. With V trimmed by 3 bases and J by 10 bases, 6 bases remained unmatched. In germline, CDR1 is SGHAT, CDR2 FQNNGV. Here the CDR3 reads CASSFGQGGSPLHF. The CDR3, as DNA: TGTGCCAGCAGCTTCGGGCAGGGGGGATCACCCCTCCACTTT.

The chain's CDR3 is CAISEGSEAFF. CDR3 in DNA: TGTGCCATCAGTGAGGGTAGTGAAGCTTTCTTT. The chain couples TRBV10-3 to TRBJ1-1; D remains unclear. With 2 bases removed from V and 7 bases from J, the gap between germline ends came to 5 bases. The germline V gene has CDR1 ENHRY and CDR2 SYGVKD. The CDR3 covers 11 residues.

This clone is labeled medium-sized. The chain carries TRBV5-6 and TRBJ2-7; 7 bases are a match to TRBD2. Trimming removed 4 bases from V and 7 bases from J; junction bases left unmatched: 14. This CDR3 region has 15 residues. Germline V lookup: CDR1 SGHDT, CDR2 YYEEEE. The CDR3 region is CASSAYSGQMGEQYF. The DNA for the CDR3 is TGTGCCAGCAGCGCTTATAGCGGGCAAATGGGTGAGCAGTACTTC.

The table lists this clone with a count of one. The chain couples TRBV5-6 to TRBJ1-4; D is perhaps TRBD1 (6 bases). The germline V gene encodes CDR1 SGHDT and CDR2 YYEEEE. This CDR3 has 13 amino acids. With 0 bases removed from V and 8 bases from J, the gap between germline ends came to 8 bases. The CDR3 DNA is TGTGCCAGCAGCTTGGCTGGGGGCGAAAAACTGTTTTTT. Encoded protein: CASSLAGGEKLFF.

J is TRBJ2-7 and V is TRBV7-2; 8 bases are a match to TRBD1. The CDR3 covers 16 residues. CDR1 is SGHTA, CDR2 FQGNSA, per germline. With V trimmed by 2 bases and J by 4 bases, 10 bases remained unmatched. The CDR3 is CASSLSTGTGGYEQYF. CDR3 nucleotide sequence: TGTGCCAGCAGCTTAAGTACCGGGACAGGTGGGTACGAGCAGTACTTC.

This chain links TRBV28 with TRBJ2-7; maybe TRBD2 (6 bases). Germline V gene sequence: CDR1 MDHEN, CDR2 SYDVKM. The CDR3 is made up of 14 amino acids. Deletions cut 8 bases from V and 6 bases from J, with 20 bases between. CDR3 amino acids: CASVESLGGSEQYF. CDR3 coding DNA: TGTGCCAGCGTCGAAAGCCTGGGGGGATCCGAGCAGTACTTC.

This chain uses TRBV9 with TRBJ2-5, with 11 bases fitting TRBD2. The CDR3 runs to 17 residues. In germline, CDR1 is SGDLS, CDR2 YYNGEE. V lost 0 bases to trimming and J lost 4 bases; unmatched junction nucleotides: 8. The CDR3 DNA follows: TGTGCCAGCAGCGTAGGAACTAGCGGGGGTGGAGCAGAGACCCAGTACTTC. This codes for CASSVGTSGGGAETQYF.

A word on this clone: This sample also contains other DNA sequences that code for the same CDR3. The chain carries TRBV10-3 and TRBJ2-7; D gene unclear. V was clipped by 0 bases and J by 3 bases, with 3 bases between them. Germline assignment: CDR1 ENHRY and CDR2 SYGVKD. This CDR3 contains 12 residues. The CDR3 region is CAISESSYEQYF. CDR3 nucleotide sequence: TGTGCCATCAGTGAGTCTAGCTACGAGCAGTACTTC.

This rearrangement joins TRBV29-1 to TRBJ2-1, with D perhaps TRBD1 (6 bases). Germline V gives CDR1 SQVTM, CDR2 ANQGSEA. The CDR3 extends over 13 amino acids. Trimming stripped 6 bases from V and 1 base from J, with 10 bases between. DNA of the CDR3: TGCAGCGTCACTGGGACATCCTACAATGAGCAGTTCTTC. Translated: CSVTGTSYNEQFF.

This chain links TRBV7-2 with TRBJ2-7, with D perhaps TRBD2 (7 bases). Germline values: CDR1 SGHTA, CDR2 FQGNSA. The CDR3 consists of 14 residues. V lost 7 bases and J lost 9, with 22 bases in between. Here the CDR3 reads CASKRGGALEGQYF. The CDR3 DNA is TGTGCCAGCAAACGAGGGGGGGCCCTTGAGGGGCAGTACTTC. The whole variable domain, filled in from reference TRBV7-2 and TRBJ2-7, reads GAGVSQSPSNKVTEKGKDVELRCDPISGHTALYWYRQSLGQGLEFLIYFQGNSAPDKSGLPSDRFSAERTGGSVSTLTIQRTQQEDSAVYLCASKRGGALEGQYFGPGTRLTVT.

The chain links TRBV28 to TRBJ2-3; 8 bases map to TRBD2. The CDR3 is 17 residues long. Trimming removed 2 bases from V and 5 bases from J; junction bases left unmatched: 12. Germline lookup yields CDR1 MDHEN and CDR2 SYDVKM. CDR3 coding DNA: TGTGCCAGCAGTTTAGTGGATACGGGGGGGCCGGTAGATACGCAGTATTTT. Amino acids: CASSLVDTGGPVDTQYF.

This clone was recorded only once. The rearrangement joins TRBV4-3 to TRBJ2-1; tentative D call: TRBD2 (6 bases). The CDR3 covers 18 residues. Germline CDR1 reads LGHNA; CDR2 reads YSLEER. V lost 0 bases to trimming and J lost 0 bases, with 15 bases between them. The CDR3 DNA reads as TGCGCCAGCAGCCAAGACGGCCCGGGAGAGTCCTCCTACAATGAGCAGTTCTTC. Translating it yields CASSQDGPGESSYNEQFF.

The chain is built from TRBV11-2 and TRBJ2-1, with D tentatively TRBD1 (6 bases). Germline CDR1 SGHAT, CDR2 FQNNGV. The CDR3 totals 13 residues. Trimming pared 7 bases from V and 8 bases from J, leaving 15 bases between. The CDR3: CASTLGRGDEQFF. The CDR3 DNA reads as TGTGCCAGCACCCTAGGCAGGGGCGATGAGCAGTTCTTC. The variable domain in full, with the rest retrieved from reference TRBV11-2 and TRBJ2-1, is EAGVAQSPRYKIIEKRQSVAFWCNPISGHATLYWYQQILGQGPKLLIQFQNNGVVDDSQLPKDRFSAERLKGVDSTLKIQPAKLEDSAVYLCASTLGRGDEQFFGPGTRLTVL.

This chain connects TRBV27 to TRBJ2-5; 12 nucleotides line up with TRBD2. This CDR3 is built from 19 residues. Per germline, CDR1 MNHEY and CDR2 SMNVEV (reference sequence). V lost 2 bases, J lost 4 bases, and 14 bases stayed unmatched. The CDR3 nucleotides are TGTGCCAGCAGTTTAAGCCCCCCGCGGCTAGCGGGGGGGAGAGAGACCCAGTACTTC. This codes for CASSLSPPRLAGGRETQYF.

CDR3 in DNA: TGTGCCAGCAGACGAGCGGGAGGGCCCGATGAGCAGTTCTTC. Translated, it gives CASRRAGGPDEQFF. The chain uses TRBV7-9 and TRBJ2-1; 10 bases match TRBD2. CDR1 is SEHNR and CDR2 is FQNEAQ in the germline V gene (reference sequence). CDR3 length: 14 residues. V was pared by 6 bases and J by 8 bases, with 7 bases of the junction left unmatched.

The chain recombines TRBV6-5 with TRBJ2-1; TRBD1 matches at 11 bases. Per the germline V gene, CDR1 is MNHEY and CDR2 is SVGAGI. The CDR3 has 14 amino acids. Unmatched junction bases numbered 3, after V lost 2 bases and J lost 9 bases. The DNA for the CDR3 is TGTGCCAGCAGTTACAGGGGACAGGGGGGTGAGCAGTTCTTC. Amino acids: CASSYRGQGGEQFF.

The V gene is TRBV19, the J gene TRBJ2-3, with 8 bases matching TRBD2. This CDR3 contains 15 residues. From germline, CDR1 is LNHDA and CDR2 SQIVND (reference sequence). Trimming took 5 bases from V and 4 from J; bases not matched to a gene: 8. The CDR3 DNA reads TGTGCCAGTAGTGGGACGGGGGGGCCCCCAGATACGCAGTATTTT. Residues: CASSGTGGPPDTQYF.

This chain joins TRBV7-2 and TRBJ2-5, with 14 bases that match TRBD2. CDR1 is SGHTA and CDR2 is FQGNSA in the germline V gene. This CDR3 comprises 15 residues. Losses at the gene ends were 5 bases for V and 4 bases for J; bases not matched to a gene: 3. The chain's CDR3 is CASSKTSGRAETQYF. Here the CDR3 DNA reads TGTGCCAGCAGCAAGACTAGCGGGAGGGCAGAGACCCAGTACTTC.

The J gene is TRBJ1-6, the V gene TRBV5-1; D uncertain. V lost 5 bases and J 2 bases, leaving 11 bases between the germline ends. This CDR3 has 15 amino acids. Germline values: CDR1 SGHRS, CDR2 YFSETQ. The CDR3 DNA is TGCGCCAGCAGGATCGAGTCCCCCTATAATTCACCCCTCCACTTT. Its translation is CASRIESPYNSPLHF.

CDR3 region: CASSPPWGRDEQFF. The CDR3, as DNA: TGTGCCAGCAGCCCCCCGTGGGGGCGGGATGAGCAGTTCTTC. The rearrangement joins TRBV28 to TRBJ2-1, with a tentative D call TRBD1 (6 bases). The length of the CDR3 is 14 residues. V dropped 6 bases and J dropped 8 bases, with 17 bases sitting between them. CDR1 and CDR2 (germline): MDHEN, SYDVKM.

V is TRBV2 and J is TRBJ2-3, with TRBD2 matching 7 bases. Germline assignment: CDR1 SNHLY and CDR2 FYNNEI. V shed 4 bases and J 8 bases; nucleotides not matched to a gene: 9. This CDR3 comprises 14 residues. The CDR3 DNA sequence: TGTGCCAGCAGTGGAGGGAGGGGAGGGCGTACGCAGTATTTT. This encodes CASSGGRGGRTQYF.

V usage is TRBV4-1 and J usage is TRBJ1-4; 7 bases are shared with TRBD1. CDR3 length: 17 residues. Losses at the gene ends were 1 base for V and 7 bases for J; bases not matched to a gene: 12. Germline CDR1 is MGHRA and CDR2 is YSYEKL. CDR3 sequence reads: CASSQGTYGAGGEKLFF. CDR3 nucleotide sequence: TGCGCCAGCAGCCAAGGAACGTATGGGGCAGGGGGTGAAAAACTGTTTTTT.

The chain combines TRBV5-4 with TRBJ1-1, with D hard to call. This CDR3 contains 15 residues. The germline V and J ends were trimmed by 2 bases and 5 bases, with 16 bases remaining between them. CDR1 and CDR2 from the germline V gene are SGHNT and YYREEE (reference sequence). The chain's CDR3 is CASSFRRSLGTEAFF. In DNA form, the CDR3 reads TGTGCCAGCAGCTTCCGGAGGTCCTTGGGGACTGAAGCTTTCTTT. Using reference TRBV5-4 and TRBJ1-1 for the parts outside the CDR3, the full variable domain is ETGVTQSPTHLIKTRGQQVTLRCSSQSGHNTVSWYQQALGQGPQFIFQYYREEENGRGNFPPRFSGLQFPNYSSELNVNALELDDSALYLCASSFRRSLGTEAFFGQGTRLTVV.

The count of this clone is one. The V call is TRBV4-3, the J call TRBJ1-2; no clear D gene. V dropped 0 bases and J dropped 5 bases, with 13 bases sitting between them. CDR1 is LGHNA, CDR2 YSLEER, per germline. The CDR3 has 15 amino acids. CDR3 residues: CASSQDLRRRYGYTF. As DNA, the CDR3 is TGCGCCAGCAGCCAAGATTTAAGACGGAGATATGGCTACACCTTC.

J is TRBJ2-2 and V is TRBV9, with 10 bases aligning to TRBD2. Germline V gene lookup returns CDR1 SGDLS and CDR2 YYNGEE. The CDR3 has 16 amino acids. V gave up 4 bases and J gave up 1 base; unmatched junction bases: 4. CDR3 sequence (DNA): TGTGCCAGCAGCCCCTTAGCGGGAGGGAACACCGGGGAGCTGTTTTTT. The encoded protein is CASSPLAGGNTGELFF.

The chain is built from TRBV19 and TRBJ1-1, with D perhaps TRBD1 (5 bases). Deletions cut 5 bases from V and 4 bases from J, with 14 bases between. The V gene's germline CDR1 is LNHDA and CDR2 SQIVND (reference sequence). The CDR3 has 14 residues. CDR3 sequence: CASSFSGYSTEAFF. In DNA form, the CDR3 reads TGTGCCAGTAGTTTCTCAGGGTATAGCACTGAAGCTTTCTTT. Supplemented by reference TRBV19 and TRBJ1-1, the full variable domain reads DGGITQSPKYLFRKEGQNVTLSCEQNLNHDAMYWYRQDPGQGLRLIYYSQIVNDFQKGDIAEGYSVSREKKESFPLTVTSAQKNPTAFYLCASSFSGYSTEAFFGQGTRLTVV.

The gene calls are TRBV4-3 and TRBJ2-5, with 11 bases lining up with TRBD2. Germline lookup yields CDR1 LGHNA and CDR2 YSLEER. V lost 4 bases and J lost 0; bases outside the gene matches: 1. The CDR3 runs 15 residues. CDR3 amino acids: CASSRGLADQETQYF. The CDR3 coding sequence is TGCGCCAGCAGCCGGGGACTAGCGGACCAAGAGACCCAGTACTTC.